This TCR beta chain was documented in a study of T cell changes during pregnancy in multiple sclerosis. Clones were sequenced by immunoSEQ multiplex PCR, and TCRdb holds only the in-frame ones, with some missing. The sample has about 36,000 clones, 93% seen once. Trimming removed 2 bases from V and 4 bases from J, with 18 bases in between. There are 17 residues in the CDR3. Looked up from germline, CDR1 is MNHNS and CDR2 is SASEGT. This chain uses TRBV6-1 with TRBJ2-1; D is perhaps TRBD2 (5 bases). The sample consisted of CD4+ T cells from peripheral blood mononuclear cells, taken in the first trimester of pregnancy. The source of this sequence is a female donor with multiple sclerosis, enrolled in a pregnancy study. Here the CDR3 reads CASSEPGFQGGYNEQFF. The CDR3 DNA sequence: TGTGCCAGCAGTGAACCGGGTTTTCAAGGAGGATACAATGAGCAGTTCTTC.